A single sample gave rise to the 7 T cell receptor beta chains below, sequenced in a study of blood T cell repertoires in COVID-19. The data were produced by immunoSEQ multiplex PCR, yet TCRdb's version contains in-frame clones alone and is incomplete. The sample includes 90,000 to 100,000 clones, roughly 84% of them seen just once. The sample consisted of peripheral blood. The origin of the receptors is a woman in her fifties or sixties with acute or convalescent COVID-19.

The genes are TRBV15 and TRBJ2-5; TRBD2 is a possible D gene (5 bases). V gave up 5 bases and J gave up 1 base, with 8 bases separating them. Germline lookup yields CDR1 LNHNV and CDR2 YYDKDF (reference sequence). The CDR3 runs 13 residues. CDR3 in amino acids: CATSRGPQETQYF. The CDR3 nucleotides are TGTGCCACCAGCCGCGGGCCCCAAGAGACCCAGTACTTC.

CDR3 in DNA: TGTGCCAGTAGTACTGACAGGGGGAGCGTAGCTTTCTTT. It codes for CASSTDRGSVAFF. V usage is TRBV19 and J usage is TRBJ1-1; 9 nucleotides match TRBD1. The V gene end was trimmed by 4 bases and the J gene end by 10 bases; junction bases not matched to a gene: 7. This CDR3 contains 13 residues. Per germline, CDR1 LNHDA and CDR2 SQIVND (reference sequence).

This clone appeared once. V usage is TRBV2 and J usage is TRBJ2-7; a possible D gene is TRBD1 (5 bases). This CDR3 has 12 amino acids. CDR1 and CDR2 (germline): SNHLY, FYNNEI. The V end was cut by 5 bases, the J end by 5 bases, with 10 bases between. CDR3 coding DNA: TGTGCCAGCAGTTCTATAGGGGACGAGCAGTACTTC. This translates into CASSSIGDEQYF.

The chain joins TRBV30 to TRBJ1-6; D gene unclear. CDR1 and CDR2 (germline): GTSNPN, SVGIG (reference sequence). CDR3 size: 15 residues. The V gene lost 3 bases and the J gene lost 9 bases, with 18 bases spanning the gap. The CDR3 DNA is TGTGCCTGGAGCCTCGTGGAGATCTTTTCTTCACCCCTCCACTTT. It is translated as CAWSLVEIFSSPLHF.

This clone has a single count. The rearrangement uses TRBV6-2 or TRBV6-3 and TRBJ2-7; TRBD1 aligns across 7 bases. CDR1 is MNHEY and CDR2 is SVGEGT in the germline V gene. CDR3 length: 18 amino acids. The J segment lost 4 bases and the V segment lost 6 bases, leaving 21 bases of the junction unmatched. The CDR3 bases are TGTGCCAGCAGCTCCCGGACAGGTAGTTTCGTCACCCCTTACGAGCAGTACTTC. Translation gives CASSSRTGSFVTPYEQYF.

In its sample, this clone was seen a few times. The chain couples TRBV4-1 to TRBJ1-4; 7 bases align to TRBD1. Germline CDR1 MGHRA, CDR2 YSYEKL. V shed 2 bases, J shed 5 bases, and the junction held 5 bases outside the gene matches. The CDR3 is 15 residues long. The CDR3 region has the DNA TGCGCCAGCAGCCAACCGGGACAGTCAAATGAAAAACTGTTTTTT. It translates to CASSQPGQSNEKLFF.

CDR3 sequence: CASSLRSPILKGYTF. The CDR3 coding sequence is TGTGCCAGCAGTTTAAGGAGTCCGATTCTGAAAGGCTACACCTTC. V and J are TRBV28 and TRBJ1-2; D is uncertain. The CDR3 is 15 residues long. V was clipped by 2 bases and J by 8 bases, with 18 bases between them. Looked up from germline, CDR1 is MDHEN and CDR2 is SYDVKM.